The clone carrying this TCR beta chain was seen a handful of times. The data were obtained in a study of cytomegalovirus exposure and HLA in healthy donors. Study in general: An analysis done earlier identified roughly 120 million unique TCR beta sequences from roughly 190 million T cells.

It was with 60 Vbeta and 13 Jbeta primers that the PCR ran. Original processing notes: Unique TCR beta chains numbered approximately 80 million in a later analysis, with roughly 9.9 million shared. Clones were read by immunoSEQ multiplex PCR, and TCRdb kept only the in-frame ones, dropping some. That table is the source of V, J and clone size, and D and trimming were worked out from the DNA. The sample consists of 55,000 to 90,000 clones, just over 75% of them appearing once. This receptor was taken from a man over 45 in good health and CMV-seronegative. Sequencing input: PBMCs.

CDR3 loop: CASRPQGARSPLHF. The CDR3 nucleotides are TGTGCCAGCAGACCTCAGGGGGCTAGATCACCCCTCCACTTT. This chain connects TRBV11-2 to TRBJ1-6; TRBD1 aligns across 8 bases. After removal of 6 bases from V and 10 bases from J, the junction contained 8 bases not matched to a gene. CDR1 is SGHAT, CDR2 FQNNGV, per germline. CDR3 size: 14 residues.